Each of the 20 T cell receptor beta chains below was sequenced from the same sample in a study of regulatory T cells in long-lasting Graves disease. Building of the TCR beta libraries involved iRepertoire HTBI primers and Arm-PCR of CDR3 regions. TCRdb passed the multiplex PCR reads through MiXCR, listing each CDR3 protein once. The sample includes fewer than 400,000 distinct CDR3 sequences, 20% of them seen just once. Time point defined: persistent/refractory GD, antithyroid drugs over 5 years with positive TRAb. After RNA was extracted from PBMCs, the TCR library was made from it. The starting material was peripheral blood mononuclear cells (PBMCs), obtained when the disease was refractory, from a patient treated with antithyroid drugs. Every receptor here comes from a female donor with Graves disease.

This clonotype was found many times. V usage is TRBV12-3 or TRBV12-4 and J usage is TRBJ2-7, with D perhaps matching TRBD2 (6 bases). This CDR3 contains 12 residues. With 3 bases removed from V and 7 bases from J, the gap between germline ends came to 10 bases. In DNA form, the CDR3 reads TGTGCCAGCAGTTTGAGCGCGGGAGAGCAGTACTTC. This gives the protein CASSLSAGEQYF.

This clonotype has just a few counts. The chain has TRBV19 and TRBJ1-1; tentative D call: TRBD1 (6 bases). This CDR3 is 14 amino acids long. The V gene's germline CDR1 is LNHDA and CDR2 SQIVND (reference sequence). The V and J ends lost 4 bases and 5 bases respectively, with 14 bases between them. Here the CDR3 DNA reads TGTGCCAGTAGTAGGAACAGGGCTGAGACTGAAGCTTTCTTT. Amino acids: CASSRNRAETEAFF.

The chain has TRBV4-1 and TRBJ1-5, with 7 bases aligning to TRBD1. This CDR3 spans 18 amino acids. Germline V gene lookup returns CDR1 MGHRA and CDR2 YSYEKL. Germline trimming cut 2 bases from V and 4 bases from J; bases unmatched to any gene: 14. CDR3 DNA sequence: TGCGCCAGCAGCCAACTTGACAGGGTTTTAAATAGAAATCAGCCCCAGCATTTT. Translating it yields CASSQLDRVLNRNQPQHF.

Many counts were recorded for this clonotype. The V gene is TRBV12-3 or TRBV12-4, the J gene TRBJ1-1; D is uncertain. This CDR3 has 12 residues. V lost 8 bases and J lost 4, with 11 bases in between. The DNA for the CDR3 is TGTGCCAGCGGGAAGGCGGGCACTGAAGCTTTCTTT. It codes for CASGKAGTEAFF.

The gene calls are TRBV7-2 and TRBJ2-2, with 12 bases matching TRBD2. Looked up from germline, CDR1 is SGHTA and CDR2 is FQGNSA. Germline trimming cut 2 bases from V and 7 bases from J; bases unmatched to any gene: 11. CDR3 length: 18 amino acids. The CDR3 region has the DNA TGTGCCAGCAGCTTATTCCGGCTAGCGGGGGGGCCTGTCGGGGAGCTGTTTTTT. This gives the protein CASSLFRLAGGPVGELFF.

This clonotype was counted only a few times. This rearrangement joins TRBV3-1 to TRBJ2-7, with a possible D match to TRBD2 (6 bases). Germline V gene data show CDR1 as LGHDT and CDR2 as YNNKEL (reference sequence). V was shortened by 2 bases and J by 1 base, with 12 bases between the two germline ends. The CDR3 totals 15 residues. CDR3 coding DNA: TGTGCCAGCAGCCAAACCTGGGACTCGTCCTACGAGCAGTACTTC. As protein: CASSQTWDSSYEQYF.

Regarding this clonotype: This may be a read error: a much more frequent sequence differs by one nucleotide. V usage is TRBV6-1 and J usage is TRBJ1-1; D is uncertain. CDR1 and CDR2 (germline): MNHNS, SASEGT. The CDR3 runs 13 residues. The CDR3 DNA reads as TGTGCCAGCAGACCGGCGGTGAACACTGAAGCTTCCTTT. Its translation: CASRPAVNTEASF.

This clonotype was counted many times. The chain joins TRBV28 to TRBJ2-7, with unresolved D. The CDR3 has 13 amino acids. The germline V gene encodes CDR1 MDHEN and CDR2 SYDVKM. Trimming took off 4 bases at V and 7 bases at J, with 14 bases between the two ends. In DNA form, the CDR3 reads TGTGCCAGCAGTTCGCGCCGGGCCGCGGAGCAGTACTTC. Translating it yields CASSSRRAAEQYF.

This clonotype was observed at least ten times. The CDR3 sequence: CASNLRLAGSYEQYF. CDR3 coding DNA: TGTGCCAGCAACCTGCGACTAGCGGGCTCCTACGAGCAGTACTTC. This rearrangement joins TRBV2 to TRBJ2-7; 10 positions match TRBD2. The germline gives CDR1 SNHLY, CDR2 FYNNEI. With 7 bases clipped from V and 0 bases from J, the junction kept 6 bases outside the gene matches. There are 15 residues in the CDR3.

This clonotype was picked up a small number of times. This chain uses TRBV6-2 or TRBV6-3 with TRBJ1-1, with D perhaps TRBD1 (5 bases). Germline-derived CDR1 and CDR2 are MNHEY and SVGEGT. This CDR3 region has 14 residues. V lost 0 bases and J 4 bases, leaving 9 bases between the germline ends. The DNA of the CDR3 is TGTGCCAGCAGTTACTCGGATCAGGGCACTGAAGCTTTCTTT. Amino acids: CASSYSDQGTEAFF.

This clonotype was detected many times. This chain links TRBV3-1 with TRBJ2-5, with D possibly matching TRBD2 (5 bases). V lost 4 bases and J lost 6, with 21 bases in between. Germline lookup yields CDR1 LGHDT and CDR2 YNNKEL (reference sequence). The CDR3 is 16 amino acids. CDR3 nucleotide sequence: TGTGCCAGCAGCCGATTAGCGACCGATGGTGTAAAGACCCAGTACTTC. Amino acids: CASSRLATDGVKTQYF.

Of note for this clonotype: This likely stems from a read error, as it lies one base from a far larger clone. This chain connects TRBV12-3 or TRBV12-4 to TRBJ2-5, with D possibly TRBD1 on 5 matching bases. The CDR3 covers 13 residues. The CDR3 sequence is CTSSSRGAETQYF. CDR3 coding DNA: TGTACCAGCAGTAGTAGGGGCGCGGAGACCCAGTACTTC.

This clonotype showed up many times. This rearrangement joins TRBV6-1 to TRBJ1-2; D may be TRBD1 (6 bases). V shed 5 bases and J shed 5 bases, with 15 bases lying between them. CDR1 MNHNS and CDR2 SASEGT come from the germline V gene. CDR3 size: 14 residues. Written as DNA, the CDR3 is TGTGCCAGCAGTCGGGATCAGGGGACTTATGGCTACACCTTC. Protein sequence: CASSRDQGTYGYTF.

The chain is built from TRBV7-3 and TRBJ2-1; D gene ambiguous. Trimming removed 1 base from V and 4 bases from J, with 11 bases in between. Germline V gene sequence: CDR1 SGHTA, CDR2 FQGTGA. This CDR3 spans 15 amino acids. As DNA, the CDR3 is TGTGCCAGCAGCTTAAGTCGGGCGACTTACAATGAGCAGTTCTTC. This gives the protein CASSLSRATYNEQFF.

The chain has TRBV4-1 and TRBJ1-6; maybe TRBD1 (6 bases). The CDR3 spans 15 residues. Germline V gene lookup returns CDR1 MGHRA and CDR2 YSYEKL. V was shortened by 1 base and J by 16 bases, with 20 bases between the two germline ends. The CDR3 nucleotides read TGCGCCAGCAGCCAAGGTGGGGGGGCCCTATCCAAACTCCACTTT. It codes for CASSQGGGALSKLHF.

The table lists this clonotype with many counts. The chain couples TRBV11-1 to TRBJ1-2; the match to TRBD1 covers 11 bases. The germline V gene has CDR1 SGHAT and CDR2 FQDESV (reference sequence). The CDR3 sequence is 17 residues long. The junction had 10 bases not matched to a gene; V was cut back by 4 bases and J by 3 bases. The CDR3 spells CASSSTLDRGLHYGYTF. The CDR3 DNA reads TGTGCCAGCAGCTCCACCTTGGACAGGGGGCTTCACTATGGCTACACCTTC. The complete variable domain, with remaining parts taken from reference TRBV11-1 and TRBJ1-2, reads EAEVAQSPRYKITEKSQAVAFWCDPISGHATLYWYRQILGQGPELLVQFQDESVVDDSQLPKDRFSAERLKGVDSTLKIQPAELGDSAMYLCASSSTLDRGLHYGYTFGSGTRLTVV.

Ten or more counts support this clonotype. V gene TRBV7-2 combines with J gene TRBJ2-5; D is perhaps TRBD1 or TRBD2 (7 bases each). The germline V gene has CDR1 SGHTA and CDR2 FQGNSA. The CDR3 totals 15 residues. Trimming removed 6 bases from V and 5 bases from J, with 19 bases in between. CDR3: CASRKGGGGWETQYF. CDR3 sequence (DNA): TGTGCCAGCAGAAAGGGAGGGGGCGGCTGGGAGACCCAGTACTTC.

The chain uses TRBV6-2 or TRBV6-3 and TRBJ2-3, with 7 bases identical to TRBD1. CDR3 length: 13 residues. V shed 7 bases and J 4 bases; nucleotides not matched to a gene: 5. Germline V CDR1 and CDR2: MNHEY, SVGEGT. Written as DNA, the CDR3 is TGTGCCAGCAACAGGGGTTCAGCAGATACGCAGTATTTT. Translation gives CASNRGSADTQYF.

The gene calls are TRBV2 and TRBJ1-1; no definite D call. The ends were cut back, 8 bases at V and 1 base at J, with 14 bases in the middle. Germline V gene lookup returns CDR1 SNHLY and CDR2 FYNNEI. This CDR3 region has 14 residues. The CDR3 coding sequence is TGTGCCAGCGGAACGGGGTGGACGAACACTGAAGCTTTCTTT. Translation: CASGTGWTNTEAFF. Supplemented by reference TRBV2 and TRBJ1-1, the full variable domain reads EPEVTQTPSHQVTQMGQEVILRCVPISNHLYFYWYRQILGQKVEFLVSFYNNEISEKSEIFDDQFSVERPDGSNFTLKIRSTKLEDSAMYFCASGTGWTNTEAFFGQGTRLTVV.

This clonotype was detected ten times or more. J is TRBJ2-5 and V is TRBV7-9; no definite D call. Germline assignment: CDR1 SEHNR and CDR2 FQNEAQ (reference sequence). This CDR3 has 15 amino acids. Trimming cost V 6 bases and J 3 bases, with 17 bases left between them. The DNA of the CDR3 is TGTGCCAGCAGGGAAAGATCTAAGTCTGAAGAGACCCAGTACTTC. Translating it yields CASRERSKSEETQYF.